This TCR beta chain was sequenced during a study of blood T cell repertoires in COVID-19. While infection was still active, Seattle patients were enrolled and then followed longitudinally. V lost 5 bases, J lost 6 bases, and 8 bases stayed unmatched. The length of the CDR3 is 14 residues. The germline gives CDR1 SEHNR, CDR2 FQNEAQ (reference sequence). Original handling: Quantification of nucleated cells was approximated via reference gene primer amplification. Generated by immunoSEQ multiplex PCR, the TCRdb table keeps only in-frame clones and is missing some. Clone size and the V and J calls come from that table; the DNA yielded D and trimming. The data show more than 300,000 clones, over 85% seen once.

J is TRBJ2-3 and V is TRBV7-9, with 7 positions matching TRBD1. The receptor was derived from a woman aged 25 to 45 with COVID-19, enrolled during active disease. Sequences were obtained from peripheral blood. The CDR3 nucleotides are TGTGCCAGCAGCCCCGACAGGGCAGCCGATACGCAGTATTTT. This gives the protein CASSPDRAADTQYF.